These T cell receptor beta chains were read from a single sample in a study of blood T cells in healthy people across ages. TCRdb processed the 5' RACE reads anew with MiXCR; each CDR3 protein has one entry. The data contain 950,000 to 1,200,000 distinct CDR3 sequences, around two fifths of them singletons. Sequenced sample: blood. The source is a man aged 18 to 29 in good health. CDR3s include the opening cysteine and the closing phenylalanine or tryptophan. D genes are given only for firm matches. Clone size, where shown, is once, few, many, or a class for clones that have expanded.

J gene: TRBJ1-2
clone size: few
V gene: TRBV6-2/TRBV6-3
D gene: -
CDR3 DNA: TGTGCCAGCGGGCTGAGCTATGGCTACACCTTC
CDR3 protein: CASGLSYGYTF

J gene: TRBJ2-3
clone size: few
V gene: TRBV20-1
D gene: TRBD2
CDR3 DNA: TGCAGTACCCAAGGGACTAGCGGGGGGACAGATACGCAGTATTTT
CDR3 protein: CSTQGTSGGTDTQYF

J gene: TRBJ2-1
clone size: -
V gene: TRBV6-5
D gene: -
CDR3 DNA: TGTGCCAGCGGGACCTTCAATGAGCAGTCCTTC
CDR3 protein: CASGTFNEQSF

J gene: TRBJ1-2
clone size: -
V gene: TRBV6-1
D gene: -
CDR3 DNA: TGTGCCAGCAGTCGTTTCGCAGGATTTAACTATGGCTACACCTTC
CDR3 protein: CASSRFAGFNYGYTF

J gene: TRBJ2-1
clone size: -
V gene: TRBV18
D gene: TRBD2
CDR3 DNA: TGTGCCAGCTCACTTCGGACTAGCGGGGGTACCTCCTACAATGAGCAGTTCTTC
CDR3 protein: CASSLRTSGGTSYNEQFF

J gene: TRBJ2-2
clone size: few
V gene: TRBV4-3
D gene: -
CDR3 DNA: TGCGCCAGCAGCCAAGAGGCAGGGAACACCGGGGAGCTGTTTTTT
CDR3 protein: CASSQEAGNTGELFF

J gene: TRBJ1-1
clone size: few
V gene: TRBV7-9
D gene: -
CDR3 DNA: TGTGCCAGCAGCTTACAAGGGGGGGGTGGTGAAATGAACACTGAAGCTTTCTTT
CDR3 protein: CASSLQGGGGEMNTEAFF

J gene: TRBJ1-2
clone size: -
V gene: TRBV15
D gene: -
CDR3 DNA: TGTGCCACCAGCACGACGGTCCCCTATGGCTACACCTTC
CDR3 protein: CATSTTVPYGYTF

J gene: TRBJ1-1
clone size: -
V gene: TRBV25-1
D gene: -
CDR3 DNA: TGTGCCAGCAGATACCGGGACCCGAACACTGAAGCTTTCTTT
CDR3 protein: CASRYRDPNTEAFF

J gene: TRBJ2-3
clone size: few
V gene: TRBV2
D gene: -
CDR3 DNA: TGTGCCAGCTCTCGGTCCGCGACAGCCCGAGGAGATACGCAGTATTTT
CDR3 protein: CASSRSATARGDTQYF

J gene: TRBJ1-1
clone size: -
V gene: TRBV15
D gene: -
CDR3 DNA: TGTGCCACCAGCAGACAGGATTCTGAAGCTTTCTTT
CDR3 protein: CATSRQDSEAFF

J gene: TRBJ1-5
clone size: few
V gene: TRBV27
D gene: -
CDR3 DNA: TGTGCCAGCAGTACAAATTCTTATTACGGGCTCAATCAGCCCCAGCATTTT
CDR3 protein: CASSTNSYYGLNQPQHF

J gene: TRBJ1-5
clone size: -
V gene: TRBV2
D gene: -
CDR3 DNA: TGTGCCAGCAGAGCCGGGAGTCTTAGCAATCAGCCCCAGCATTTT
CDR3 protein: CASRAGSLSNQPQHF

J gene: TRBJ2-1
clone size: -
V gene: TRBV9
D gene: -
CDR3 DNA: TGTGCCAGCAGCGTAGCGGATGAGCAGTTCTTC
CDR3 protein: CASSVADEQFF

J gene: TRBJ2-3
clone size: -
V gene: TRBV7-9
D gene: TRBD1
CDR3 DNA: TGTGCCAGCAGCTCCCGGACAGGGGCAAAGTCACACACAGATACGCAGTATTTT
CDR3 protein: CASSSRTGAKSHTDTQYF

J gene: TRBJ1-5
clone size: once
V gene: TRBV7-9
D gene: -
CDR3 DNA: TGTGCCAGCAGCTTAGGCTACGCTGGCGTAAATCAGCCCCAGCATTTT
CDR3 protein: CASSLGYAGVNQPQHF

J gene: TRBJ2-1
clone size: few
V gene: TRBV10-3
D gene: TRBD1
CDR3 DNA: TGTGCCATCAGTCCAGCCACTACAGGGGGCTCCTACAATGAGCAGTTCTTC
CDR3 protein: CAISPATTGGSYNEQFF

J gene: TRBJ1-2
clone size: -
V gene: TRBV12-3/TRBV12-4
D gene: -
CDR3 DNA: TGTGCCAGCAGTTTAGACTTCCCGCATGGCTACACCTTC
CDR3 protein: CASSLDFPHGYTF

J gene: TRBJ1-2
clone size: few
V gene: TRBV6-1
D gene: TRBD1
CDR3 DNA: TGTGCCAGCAGCCGGTTCCAGGACAGGGGGACGAACTATGGCTACACCTTC
CDR3 protein: CASSRFQDRGTNYGYTF

J gene: TRBJ2-1
clone size: -
V gene: TRBV7-2
D gene: -
CDR3 DNA: TGTGCCTGCAGCTTATACACAGAATACAATGAGCAGTTCTTC
CDR3 protein: CACSLYTEYNEQFF

J gene: TRBJ2-1
clone size: many
V gene: TRBV7-9
D gene: -
CDR3 DNA: TGTGCCAGCACCACCATCCCCCTTTACAATGAGCAGTTCTTC
CDR3 protein: CASTTIPLYNEQFF

J gene: TRBJ2-1
clone size: -
V gene: TRBV27
D gene: TRBD1
CDR3 DNA: TGTGCCAGCAGTACAGGGGTTCCAGAGACCCAGTTCTTC
CDR3 protein: CASSTGVPETQFF

J gene: TRBJ2-3
clone size: once
V gene: TRBV29-1
D gene: -
CDR3 DNA: TGCAGCGTTACGTCCGGACTGGGTACGCAGTATTTT
CDR3 protein: CSVTSGLGTQYF

J gene: TRBJ2-2
clone size: few
V gene: TRBV20-1
D gene: TRBD1
CDR3 DNA: TGCAGTGCTAGAGATCGGACAGGGCGGTTTGGGGAGCTGTTTTTT
CDR3 protein: CSARDRTGRFGELFF